A selection of T cell receptor beta chains follows, all from one sample in a study of blood T cell repertoires in COVID-19. Method: immunoSEQ multiplex PCR; TCRdb's copy keeps in-frame clones and lacks some. This sample carries approximately 75,000 clones, 88% of them seen once, and the ten largest clones take more than 25%. Material for sequencing was peripheral blood. Source of these receptors: a man aged 50 to 60 with acute or convalescent COVID-19. CDR3s include the opening cysteine and the closing phenylalanine or tryptophan. Fields, in order: clone size, D gene, V gene, J gene, CDR3 DNA, CDR3 protein. D genes are given only for firm matches. Size values are once, few and many counts, or a class for expanded clones, and some rows have none.

many	TRBD2	TRBV5-4	TRBJ2-7	TGTGCCAGCAGCACACGCGGGGGTTCCTACGAGCAGTACTTC	CASSTRGGSYEQYF
.	.	TRBV27	TRBJ1-2	TGTGCCAGCAGTTTAGGCACCAGTGGTACTGGCTACACCTTC	CASSLGTSGTGYTF
.	TRBD2	TRBV3-1/TRBV3-2	TRBJ2-7	TGTGCCAGCAGCCAAGATCTGAAAGCGGGGGGGCTCGAGCAGTACTTC	CASSQDLKAGGLEQYF
.	.	TRBV7-9	TRBJ2-3	TGTGCCAGCTGCGCTTCTAGCACAGATACGCAGTATTTT	CASCASSTDTQYF
.	TRBD2	TRBV7-3	TRBJ2-1	TGTGCCAGCAGCCGGACTAGCGGGGACAATGAGCAGTTCTTC	CASSRTSGDNEQFF
.	TRBD1	TRBV24-1	TRBJ2-5	TGTGCCACCAGTGATCCGGGACAGGGCGGGGAAGAGACCCAGTACTTC	CATSDPGQGGEETQYF
.	.	TRBV19	TRBJ2-5	TGTGCCAGTACCGCAGGGACAATGGAGACCCAGTACTTC	CASTAGTMETQYF
many	.	TRBV7-8	TRBJ2-2	TGTGCCAGCAGCTTCGTCTACTCGGGGAACGCGAACACCGGGGAGCTGTTTTTT	CASSFVYSGNANTGELFF
.	.	TRBV9	TRBJ1-2	TGTGCCAGCAGCGTAGCCCCGGGACTGGCTAACTATGGCTACACCTTC	CASSVAPGLANYGYTF
.	.	TRBV2	TRBJ2-1	TGTGCCAGCAGTGAGAGGGTAGGTGAGCAGTTCTTC	CASSERVGEQFF
.	.	TRBV27	TRBJ2-7	TGTGCCAGCAGTTTACAGGTCTCCTACGAGCAGTACTTC	CASSLQVSYEQYF
.	.	TRBV24-1	TRBJ2-5	TGTGCCACCAGTGACGGGGGTCAAGAGACCCAGTACTTC	CATSDGGQETQYF
.	TRBD1	TRBV7-6	TRBJ2-7	TGTGCCAGCAGCCGCCGACAGGGGACCGGCGACGAGCAGTACTTC	CASSRRQGTGDEQYF
.	.	TRBV10-3	TRBJ2-7	TGTGCCATCAGTGAGGATGGTGCGAGGGAGCAGTACTTC	CAISEDGAREQYF
.	.	TRBV6-1	TRBJ1-2	TGTGCCAGCAGTGAATACAGCAGTAAATATGGCTACACCTTC	CASSEYSSKYGYTF
.	.	TRBV27	TRBJ2-1	TGTGCCAGCAGTTTATTGTCGGGCTCCTACAATGAGCAGTTCTTC	CASSLLSGSYNEQFF
.	.	TRBV25-1	TRBJ2-7	TGTGCCAGCAGTGAATTTACCTACGAGCAGTACTTC	CASSEFTYEQYF
.	.	TRBV7-2	TRBJ2-3	TGTGCCAGCAGCTTTTCCCGGGAGGATACGCAGTATTTT	CASSFSREDTQYF
once	TRBD1	TRBV23-1	TRBJ1-2	TGCGCCAGCATATTAGGACAGGCCGACTATGGCTACACCTTC	CASILGQADYGYTF
once	.	TRBV11-1	TRBJ2-6	TGTGCCAGCAGCTTAGCGAGGGGGACAGGGGCCAACGTCCTGACTTTC	CASSLARGTGANVLTF
.	.	TRBV11-2	TRBJ1-2	TGTGCCAGCAGCTTAGGCTCTCAGGATGGCTACACCTTC	CASSLGSQDGYTF
.	.	TRBV6-1	TRBJ2-5	TGTGCCAGCAGTGCTGGTAGCGTAATGGTGGGAGAGACCCAGTACTTC	CASSAGSVMVGETQYF